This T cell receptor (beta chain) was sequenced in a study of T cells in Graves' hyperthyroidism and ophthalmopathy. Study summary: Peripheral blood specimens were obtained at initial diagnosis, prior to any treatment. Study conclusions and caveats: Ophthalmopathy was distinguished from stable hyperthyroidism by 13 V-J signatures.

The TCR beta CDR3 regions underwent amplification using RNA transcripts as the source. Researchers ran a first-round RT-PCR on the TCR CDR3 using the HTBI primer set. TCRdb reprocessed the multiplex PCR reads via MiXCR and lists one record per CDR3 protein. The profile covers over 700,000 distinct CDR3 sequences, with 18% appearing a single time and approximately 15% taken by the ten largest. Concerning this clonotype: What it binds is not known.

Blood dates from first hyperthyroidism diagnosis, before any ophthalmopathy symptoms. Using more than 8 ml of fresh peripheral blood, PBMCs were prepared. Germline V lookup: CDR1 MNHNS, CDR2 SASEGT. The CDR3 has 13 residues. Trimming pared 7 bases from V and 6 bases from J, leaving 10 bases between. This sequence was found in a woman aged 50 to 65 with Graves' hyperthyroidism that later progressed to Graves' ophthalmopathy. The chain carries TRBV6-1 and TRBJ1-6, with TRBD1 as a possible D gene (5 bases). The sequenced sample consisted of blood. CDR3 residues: CASKRGGNSPLHF. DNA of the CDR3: TGTGCCAGCAAAAGGGGTGGTAATTCACCCCTCCACTTT.